The rows below give T cell receptor beta chains drawn from one sample of a study of T cell responses to AZD1222 COVID-19 vaccine. Clones were sequenced by immunoSEQ multiplex PCR, and TCRdb holds only the in-frame ones, with some missing. Of around 110,000 clones listed, 90% are singletons. Source: peripheral blood, taken 28 days after the second AZD1222 dose. These TCRs come from an adult who received the AZD1222 COVID-19 vaccine. CDR3s include the opening cysteine and the closing phenylalanine or tryptophan. A D gene is named only where the DNA matches it firmly. Clone size, where shown, is once, few, many, or a class for clones that have expanded.

clone size,J gene,D gene,V gene,CDR3 DNA,CDR3 protein
-,TRBJ1-1,-,TRBV4-1,TGCGCCAGCAGCCCCAGAAAGCGGCGGGGACTTAGTGGGTACACTGAAGCTTTCTTT,CASSPRKRRGLSGYTEAFF
once,TRBJ1-5,-,TRBV2,TGTGCCAGCAGTCTAGGGACACCGATTTGGCCCCAGCATTTT,CASSLGTPIWPQHF
-,TRBJ2-7,TRBD1,TRBV7-2,TGTGCCAGCAGCTCGACAGGGGTCCACGAGCAGTACTTC,CASSSTGVHEQYF
-,TRBJ1-1,-,TRBV3-1/TRBV3-2,TGTGCCAGGGGTCTGAGGGTATCCGGGTCTGAAGCTTTCTTT,CARGLRVSGSEAFF
-,TRBJ1-2,-,TRBV4-1,TGCGCCAGCAGCCCCTCCGGGCAGGGCACGGGCTACACCTTC,CASSPSGQGTGYTF
-,TRBJ1-1,-,TRBV12-3/TRBV12-4,TGTGCCAGCAGCCCGGTGAACACTGAAGCTTTCTTT,CASSPVNTEAFF
-,TRBJ1-1,-,TRBV7-2,TGTGCCAGCAGCTTGCGAGGCGCCGGGACTGAAGCTTTCTTT,CASSLRGAGTEAFF
-,TRBJ2-1,-,TRBV7-2,TGTGCCAGCAGCTTAGCGCCAGGGTACAATGAGCAGTTCTTC,CASSLAPGYNEQFF
-,TRBJ2-2,-,TRBV19,TGTGCCACCTCAGGCCCAGGGAACACCGGGGAGCTGTTTTTT,CATSGPGNTGELFF
-,TRBJ1-6,-,TRBV11-2,TGTGCCAGCAGCTTAGGTCTCGGAGCCAGTAATTCACCCCTCCACTTT,CASSLGLGASNSPLHF
-,TRBJ1-1,-,TRBV6-4,TGTGCCTGCAGTGAGGGAGCAGGCCAATCGACTGAAGCTTTCTTT,CACSEGAGQSTEAFF
-,TRBJ1-5,TRBD1,TRBV7-2,TGTGCCAGCAGCAGACAGGGGGCGGGCCAGCCCCAGCATTTT,CASSRQGAGQPQHF
-,TRBJ2-1,-,TRBV19,TGTGCCAGTAGTATGACCGGAAGGGCTGAGCAGTTCTTC,CASSMTGRAEQFF
-,TRBJ1-2,TRBD1,TRBV6-6,TGTGCCAGCATCCCACCGTCTGGGGACAGCAACTATGGCTACACCTTC,CASIPPSGDSNYGYTF
-,TRBJ2-5,-,TRBV19,TGTGCCAGTAGCATTGGGACAACAACCCAAGAGACCCAGTACTTC,CASSIGTTTQETQYF
-,TRBJ2-5,-,TRBV29-1,TGCAGCGTTGAAATCCGGGTGGCAGAGACCCAGTACTTC,CSVEIRVAETQYF
-,TRBJ2-3,-,TRBV4-1,TGCGCCAGCAGCCAAGAATCTGGCAGGGGTAATACGCAGTATTTT,CASSQESGRGNTQYF
-,TRBJ1-1,-,TRBV3-1/TRBV3-2,TGTGCCAGCCGTTATGGGGACACTGAAGCTTTCTTT,CASRYGDTEAFF
-,TRBJ1-5,-,TRBV5-1,TGCGCCAGCAGCCCCGACGGGTATAGCAATCAGCCCCAGCATTTT,CASSPDGYSNQPQHF
-,TRBJ1-4,-,TRBV27,TGTGCCAGCAGTTCGCGAGAAGCTAATGAAAAACTGTTTTTT,CASSSREANEKLFF
-,TRBJ2-5,TRBD2,TRBV7-6,TGTGCCAGCAGTCTCTTGGGAGCGGGGAGGGTGTTGGAGACCCAGTACTTC,CASSLLGAGRVLETQYF
-,TRBJ1-6,-,TRBV27,TGTGCCAGCAGTTTGGGGGGGCGCAGTGATTCACCCCTCCACTTT,CASSLGGRSDSPLHF
-,TRBJ2-2,-,TRBV4-3,TGCGCCAGCAGCTCTAGTCTCCGGGTATACTCCGGGGAGCTGTTTTTT,CASSSSLRVYSGELFF
-,TRBJ1-3,-,TRBV5-1,TGCGCCAGCAGCTTAAACGGGGACTCTGGAAACACCATATATTTT,CASSLNGDSGNTIYF
-,TRBJ1-2,-,TRBV5-6,TGTGCCAGCAGCTTGGGGACGTTAGAAGGGTATGGCTACACCTTC,CASSLGTLEGYGYTF
-,TRBJ1-4,-,TRBV30,TGTGCCTGGAGTCCTTCTCGTGGGGAAAAACTGTTTTTT,CAWSPSRGEKLFF
-,TRBJ2-5,TRBD1,TRBV11-1,TGTGCCAGCAGCCCGGACAGGGGCAGGCAAGAGACCCAGTACTTC,CASSPDRGRQETQYF
-,TRBJ1-1,TRBD1,TRBV3-1/TRBV3-2,TGTGCCAGCAGCTCCCACTCCGGGACAGGGTTCACTGAAGCTTTCTTT,CASSSHSGTGFTEAFF
-,TRBJ2-1,-,TRBV21-1,TGTGCCAGCAGCTTCGGAGGGTGGAGGCAGTTCTTC,CASSFGGWRQFF
few,TRBJ2-7,-,TRBV7-8,TGTGCCAGCAGCCAAACCCCCGGGGTGGAGGAGCAGTACTTC,CASSQTPGVEEQYF
-,TRBJ1-1,-,TRBV18,TGTGTCACCAGGGGGAACACTGAAGCTTTCTTT,CVTRGNTEAFF
-,TRBJ2-5,TRBD1,TRBV29-1,TGCAGCGTCTACAGGGGGCGAGAGACCCAGTACTTC,CSVYRGRETQYF
-,TRBJ2-7,-,TRBV28,TGTGCCAGCAGAAGCACCTACGGTTCGCACGAGCAGTACTTC,CASRSTYGSHEQYF
-,TRBJ1-1,-,TRBV10-3,TGTGCCATCAGTGAACCCGGTGCTGAAGCTTTCTTT,CAISEPGAEAFF
-,TRBJ2-1,-,TRBV6-2/TRBV6-3,TGTGCCAGCAGTTACGGGCGGGGTGAGCAGTTCTTC,CASSYGRGEQFF
-,TRBJ2-3,-,TRBV19,TGTGCCAGTAGTATAGATCAGGGGGGAGGCACAGATACGCAGTATTTT,CASSIDQGGGTDTQYF
-,TRBJ2-2,TRBD1,TRBV4-3,TGCGCCAGCAGCCAAGGAAAGGGACAGGGGGCGGTTGGGGAGCTGTTTTTT,CASSQGKGQGAVGELFF
-,TRBJ2-3,TRBD1,TRBV13,TGTGCCAGCAGCCCGGACAGGGCTACAGATACGCAGTATTTT,CASSPDRATDTQYF
-,TRBJ1-5,-,TRBV6-5,TGTGCCAGCAACCCGGGCCACAATCAGCCCCAGCATTTT,CASNPGHNQPQHF
-,TRBJ1-1,-,TRBV10-3,TGTGCCATCAGCGAGATGAACACTGAAGCTTTCTTT,CAISEMNTEAFF
-,TRBJ2-7,TRBD1,TRBV7-8,TGTGCCAGCAGCATCCCCGGGACAGGGGTGTCCGAGCAGTACTTC,CASSIPGTGVSEQYF
-,TRBJ1-6,-,TRBV18,TGTGCCAGCTCACCGGGGCGATTCGGTTCACCCCTCCACTTT,CASSPGRFGSPLHF
-,TRBJ1-4,-,TRBV21-1,TGTGCCACCCCACTCGGGGGGTTTAAGTACAAAAAACTGTTTTTT,CATPLGGFKYKKLFF
-,TRBJ1-6,-,TRBV27,TGTGCCAGCAGTTTAGATGGAAGGGAGAGGGACTCCTATAATTCACCCCTCCACTTT,CASSLDGRERDSYNSPLHF
-,TRBJ2-5,-,TRBV11-3,TGTGCCAGCAGCTTAGACGGTAGGGAAGCAGGGCAAGAGACCCAGTACTTC,CASSLDGREAGQETQYF
-,TRBJ1-4,TRBD1,TRBV5-1,TGCGCCAGCAGCTTGGACAGGGGGAATGAAAAACTGTTTTTT,CASSLDRGNEKLFF
-,TRBJ2-3,TRBD2,TRBV7-9,TGTGCCAGCAGCCTTACCGGGGGGTCAGATACGCAGTATTTT,CASSLTGGSDTQYF
-,TRBJ2-7,-,TRBV5-4,TGTGCCAGCAGCTTGTATCCGGGCCTTAGCTCCTACGAGCAGTACTTC,CASSLYPGLSSYEQYF
-,TRBJ2-3,TRBD2,TRBV7-8,TGTGCCAGCAGCTGGGGATGGACTAGCGGGGGGGCAGCAGATACGCAGTATTTT,CASSWGWTSGGAADTQYF
-,TRBJ2-2,-,TRBV21-1,TGTGCCAGCAGCAAAGTACCTAGCGGGAACACCGGGGAGCTGTTTTTT,CASSKVPSGNTGELFF
-,TRBJ2-1,-,TRBV18,TGTGCCAGCTCACCAACCGACGCCCGTGAGCAGTTCTTC,CASSPTDAREQFF
-,TRBJ1-2,-,TRBV5-4,TGTGCCAGCAGCTTGGTACAGGCCTCTAACTATGGCTACACCTTC,CASSLVQASNYGYTF
-,TRBJ2-5,TRBD2,TRBV10-2,TGCGCCAGCAGTGATGGGCTAGCGGGGGCTAAGACCCAGTACTTC,CASSDGLAGAKTQYF
-,TRBJ2-3,TRBD2,TRBV5-5,TGTGCCAGCAGCTTGGTCGGACTAGCCCCAACAGATACGCAGTATTTT,CASSLVGLAPTDTQYF